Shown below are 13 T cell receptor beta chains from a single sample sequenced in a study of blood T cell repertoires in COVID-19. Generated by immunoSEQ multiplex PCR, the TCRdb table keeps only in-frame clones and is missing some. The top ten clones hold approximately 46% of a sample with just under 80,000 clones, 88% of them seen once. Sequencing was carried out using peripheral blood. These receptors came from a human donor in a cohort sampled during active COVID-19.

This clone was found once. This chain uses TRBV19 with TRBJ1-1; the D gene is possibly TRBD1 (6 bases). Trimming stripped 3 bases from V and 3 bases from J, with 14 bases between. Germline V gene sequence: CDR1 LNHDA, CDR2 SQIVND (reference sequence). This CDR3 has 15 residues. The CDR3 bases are TGTGCCAGTAGTATTTGGGGGGGGCTGGACACTGAAGCTTTCTTT. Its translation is CASSIWGGLDTEAFF.

DNA for the CDR3: TGTGCCAGCAGTTACGGCACCTCTCATGGCTACACCTTC. Residues: CASSYGTSHGYTF. The gene calls are TRBV6-5 and TRBJ1-2, with D unresolved. CDR1 is MNHEY, CDR2 SVGAGI, per germline. The CDR3 sequence is 13 residues long. Trimming pared 2 bases from V and 6 bases from J, leaving 10 bases between.

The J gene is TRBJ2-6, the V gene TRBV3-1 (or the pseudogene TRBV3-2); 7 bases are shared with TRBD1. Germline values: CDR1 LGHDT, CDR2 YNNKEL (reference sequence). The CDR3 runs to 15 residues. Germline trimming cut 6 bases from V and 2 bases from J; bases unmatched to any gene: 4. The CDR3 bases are TGTGCCAGCAGTACTCAGGGGGCTGGGGCCAACGTCCTGACTTTC. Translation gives CASSTQGAGANVLTF.

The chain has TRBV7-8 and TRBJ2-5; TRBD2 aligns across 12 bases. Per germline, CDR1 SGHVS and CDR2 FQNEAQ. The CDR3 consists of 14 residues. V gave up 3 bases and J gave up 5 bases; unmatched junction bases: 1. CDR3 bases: TGTGCCAGCAGCTTTCTAGCGGGAGGGGAGACCCAGTACTTC. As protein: CASSFLAGGETQYF.

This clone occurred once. DNA for the CDR3: TGTGCCAGCAGCGCGGGACGGGACCGCACCGCAGATACGCAGTATTTT. Amino acid sequence: CASSAGRDRTADTQYF. The rearrangement links TRBV5-4 to TRBJ2-3, with D perhaps TRBD2 (6 bases). Germline CDR1 reads SGHNT; CDR2 reads YYREEE (reference sequence). Trimming shortened V by 4 bases and J by 4 bases, and 19 bases separated the two germline ends. CDR3 length: 16 residues.

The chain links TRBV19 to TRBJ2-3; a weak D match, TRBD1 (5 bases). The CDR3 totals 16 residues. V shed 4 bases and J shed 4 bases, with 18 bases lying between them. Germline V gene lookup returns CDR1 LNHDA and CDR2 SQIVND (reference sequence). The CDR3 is CASSNRLGRGADTQYF. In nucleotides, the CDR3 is TGTGCCAGTAGTAATCGACTGGGGCGAGGCGCAGATACGCAGTATTTT.

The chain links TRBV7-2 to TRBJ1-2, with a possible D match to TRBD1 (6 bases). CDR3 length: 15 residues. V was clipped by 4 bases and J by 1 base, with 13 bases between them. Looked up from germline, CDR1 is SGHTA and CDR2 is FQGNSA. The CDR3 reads CASSYQGTINYGYTF. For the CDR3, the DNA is TGTGCCAGCAGCTATCAGGGGACGATTAACTATGGCTACACCTTC.

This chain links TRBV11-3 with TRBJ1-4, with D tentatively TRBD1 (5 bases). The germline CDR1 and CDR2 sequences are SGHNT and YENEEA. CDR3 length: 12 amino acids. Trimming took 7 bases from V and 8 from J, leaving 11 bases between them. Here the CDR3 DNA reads TGTGCCAGCAAGGGGCGTCACGAAAAACTGTTTTTT. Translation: CASKGRHEKLFF.

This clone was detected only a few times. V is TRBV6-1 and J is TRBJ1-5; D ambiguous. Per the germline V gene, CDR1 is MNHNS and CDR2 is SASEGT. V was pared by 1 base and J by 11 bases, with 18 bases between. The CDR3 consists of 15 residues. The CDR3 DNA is TGTGCCAGCAGTGAAGGAGCCAACCCAATCGGGGCCCAGCATTTT. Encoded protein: CASSEGANPIGAQHF.

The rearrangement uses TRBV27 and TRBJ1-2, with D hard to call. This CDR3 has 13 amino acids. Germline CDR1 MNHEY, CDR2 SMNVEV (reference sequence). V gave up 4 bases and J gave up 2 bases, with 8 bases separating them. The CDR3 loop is CASSWYGNYGYTF. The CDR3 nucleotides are TGTGCCAGCAGTTGGTACGGGAACTATGGCTACACCTTC.

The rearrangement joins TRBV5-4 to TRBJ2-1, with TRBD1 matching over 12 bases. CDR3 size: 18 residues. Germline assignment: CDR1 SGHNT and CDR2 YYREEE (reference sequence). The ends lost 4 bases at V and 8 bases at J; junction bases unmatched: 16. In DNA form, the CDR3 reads TGTGCCAGCAGCGAACCCGGGACAGGGGGCTTAAGACGAGATGAGCAGTTCTTC. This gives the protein CASSEPGTGGLRRDEQFF.

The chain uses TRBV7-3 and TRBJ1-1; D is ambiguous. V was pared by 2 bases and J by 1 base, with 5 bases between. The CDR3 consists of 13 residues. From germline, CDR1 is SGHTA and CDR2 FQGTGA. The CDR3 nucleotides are TGTGCCAGCAGCTTAGGCTCGAACACTGAAGCTTTCTTT. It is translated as CASSLGSNTEAFF.

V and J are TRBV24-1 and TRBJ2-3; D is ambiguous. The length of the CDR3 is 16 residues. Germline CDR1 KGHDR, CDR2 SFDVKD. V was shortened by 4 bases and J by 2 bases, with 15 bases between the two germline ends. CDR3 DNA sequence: TGTGCCACCAGTGACCAAAAGAATGCCTACACAGATACGCAGTATTTT. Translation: CATSDQKNAYTDTQYF.